This T cell receptor (beta chain) was sequenced during a study of cytomegalovirus exposure and HLA in healthy donors. The study's findings and limits: Per published reports, the classifier diagnosed cytomegalovirus status with high specificity and sensitivity. A later analysis reportedly found fewer N-insertions in an Asian-associated ancestry cluster than the approximately 730-donor mean. It was assumed in the presence/absence analyses that sequencing depth was roughly uniform across donors.

The study ran its PCR with 60 Vbeta and 13 Jbeta primers. Some clones are missing from TCRdb's copy, which holds only in-frame ones; the method was immunoSEQ multiplex PCR. The data include 100,000 to 150,000 clones; the top ten clones carry 2% to 2.5%. Turning to this clone: No antigen is known for it.

The CDR3 length is 18 residues. V was clipped by 4 bases and J by 0 bases; unmatched bases: 11. Per germline, CDR1 MNHNS and CDR2 SASEGT. The chain uses TRBV6-1 and TRBJ2-1; 8 bases fit TRBD2. The sample was PBMCs. This clonotype originated in a middle-aged man in good health and CMV-seronegative. The CDR3 is CASSGSSGILYSYNEQFF. For the CDR3, the DNA is TGTGCCAGCAGTGGGAGTAGCGGGATCCTTTACTCCTACAATGAGCAGTTCTTC.